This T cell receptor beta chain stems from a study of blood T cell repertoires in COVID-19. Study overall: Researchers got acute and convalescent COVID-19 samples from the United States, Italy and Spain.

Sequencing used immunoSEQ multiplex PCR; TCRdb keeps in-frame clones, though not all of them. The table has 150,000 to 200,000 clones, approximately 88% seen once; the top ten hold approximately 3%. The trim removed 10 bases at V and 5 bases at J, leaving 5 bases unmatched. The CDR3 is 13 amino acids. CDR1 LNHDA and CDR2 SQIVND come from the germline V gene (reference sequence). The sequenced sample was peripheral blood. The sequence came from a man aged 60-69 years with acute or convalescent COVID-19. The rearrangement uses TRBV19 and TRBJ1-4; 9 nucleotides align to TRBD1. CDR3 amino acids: CATADRGNEKLFF. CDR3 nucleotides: TGTGCCACCGCGGACAGGGGAAATGAAAAACTGTTTTTT. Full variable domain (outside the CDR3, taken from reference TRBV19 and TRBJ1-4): DGGITQSPKYLFRKEGQNVTLSCEQNLNHDAMYWYRQDPGQGLRLIYYSQIVNDFQKGDIAEGYSVSREKKESFPLTVTSAQKNPTAFYLCATADRGNEKLFFGSGTQLSVL.